This T cell receptor (beta chain) was identified in a study of regulatory T cells in long-lasting Graves disease. Study-wide context: Persistent cases took antithyroid drugs over 5 years and stayed TSH receptor antibody positive.

The CDR3 is 12 residues long. V lost 6 bases, J lost 3 bases, and 5 bases lay in between. CDR1 and CDR2 from the germline V gene are SGHVS and FNYEAQ. With iRepertoire HTBI primers and Arm-PCR of CDR3 regions, TCR beta libraries were built. MiXCR, applied by TCRdb to the multiplex PCR reads, yields one record per CDR3 protein. The table records 450,000 or so distinct CDR3 sequences, less than 25% of them present only once. At least ten counts were recorded for this clonotype. What it binds is not known. Broader study findings: Accuracy might have suffered from few samples. Under persistent disease, TRBV28, TRBJ1-2 and TRBJ2-5 were used preferentially. A greater number of public clonotypes (2,741) was shared by persistent patients than by new patients (about 890).

The time point here: persistent/refractory GD, antithyroid drugs over 5 years with positive TRAb. RNA isolated from PBMCs was used to make the TCR library. This rearrangement joins TRBV7-6 to TRBJ2-2; D call uncertain. The sample in question was peripheral blood mononuclear cells (PBMCs), obtained when the disease was refractory, from a patient treated with antithyroid drugs. This clonotype was obtained from a female donor with Graves disease. This chain's CDR3 is CASSTYTGELFF. The CDR3, as DNA: TGTGCCAGCAGTACCTACACCGGGGAGCTGTTTTTT.